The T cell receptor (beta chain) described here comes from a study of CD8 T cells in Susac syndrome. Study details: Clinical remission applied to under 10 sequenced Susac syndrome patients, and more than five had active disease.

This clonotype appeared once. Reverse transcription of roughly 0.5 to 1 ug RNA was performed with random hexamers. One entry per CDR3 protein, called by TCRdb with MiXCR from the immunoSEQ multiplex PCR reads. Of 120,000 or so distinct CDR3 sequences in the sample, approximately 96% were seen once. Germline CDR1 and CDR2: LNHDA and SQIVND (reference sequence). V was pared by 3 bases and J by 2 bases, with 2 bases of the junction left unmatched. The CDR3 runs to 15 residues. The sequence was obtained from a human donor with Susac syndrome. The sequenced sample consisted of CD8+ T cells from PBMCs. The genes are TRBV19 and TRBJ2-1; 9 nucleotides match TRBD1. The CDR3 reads CASSMGQGPYNEQFF. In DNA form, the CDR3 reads TGTGCCAGTAGTATGGGACAGGGACCCTACAATGAGCAGTTCTTC.